A selection of T cell receptor beta chains follows, all from one sample in a study of naive and memory T cell subsets. TCRdb reprocessed the UMI-ligation and nested PCR reads via MiXCR and lists one record per CDR3 protein. The sample includes 90,000 to 120,000 distinct CDR3 sequences, roughly 15% of them seen just once. What was sequenced was naive CD8+ T cells from blood. The receptors were gathered from a human donor in good health. Both conserved end residues are part of each CDR3. Fields, in order: V gene, D gene, clone size, J gene, CDR3 protein, CDR3 DNA. A D gene is named only where the DNA matches it firmly. Size tells how often a clone was seen (once, few, many) or the class of an expanded clone, and some rows leave it out.

>TRBV27|TRBD1|once|TRBJ1-6
CASAQGDPTSAPLHF
TGTGCCAGTGCACAGGGGGACCCGACGTCCGCACCCCTCCACTTT
>TRBV5-6|-|once|TRBJ2-1
CASSLVEAYNEQFF
TGTGCCAGCAGCTTGGTGGAAGCCTACAATGAGCAGTTCTTC
>TRBV20-1|-|-|TRBJ2-7
CSARDPYEAYEQYF
TGCAGTGCTAGAGATCCCTACGAAGCCTACGAGCAGTACTTC
>TRBV7-2|-|many|TRBJ1-1
CASSQDLNTEAFF
TGTGCCAGCAGCCAGGACCTGAACACTGAAGCTTTCTTT
>TRBV11-3|TRBD1|-|TRBJ1-2
CASSLGQNNYGYTF
TGTGCCAGCAGCTTGGGACAGAATAACTATGGCTACACCTTC
>TRBV4-3|-|few|TRBJ2-1
CASSQDTAYNEQFF
TGCGCCAGCAGCCAAGATACAGCTTACAATGAGCAGTTCTTC
>TRBV12-2|-|-|TRBJ2-6
CASRHRRTQSSGANVLTF
TGTGCAAGTCGCCATCGAAGAACCCAGAGCTCTGGGGCCAACGTCCTGACTTTC
>TRBV7-9|-|-|TRBJ1-3
CASSPWGSANTIYF
TGTGCCAGCAGCCCCTGGGGGTCTGCAAACACCATATATTTT
>TRBV24-1|-|-|TRBJ2-3
CATSDLREQYF
TGTGCCACCAGTGATTTACGGGAGCAGTATTTT
>TRBV27|TRBD2|many|TRBJ2-1
CASSFGGVGYNEQFF
TGTGCCAGCAGTTTCGGGGGGGTGGGATACAATGAGCAGTTCTTC
>TRBV7-9|-|-|TRBJ2-5
CASDPSDQETQYF
TGTGCCAGCGATCCAAGTGACCAAGAGACCCAGTACTTC
>TRBV27|TRBD1|-|TRBJ2-5
CASSGTAASETQYF
TGTGCCAGCAGCGGGACAGCCGCTTCCGAGACCCAGTACTTC
>TRBV6-5|-|-|TRBJ1-5
CATGTGFDNQPQHF
TGTGCCACCGGAACAGGGTTTGACAATCAGCCCCAGCATTTT
>TRBV4-2|-|many|TRBJ2-7
CASSQDGWADYEQYF
TGTGCCAGCAGCCAAGATGGTTGGGCAGATTACGAGCAGTACTTC
>TRBV7-9|-|-|TRBJ1-1
CASSSQGRAFF
TGTGCCAGCAGCTCCCAGGGTAGAGCTTTCTTT